The 16 T cell receptor beta chains given below trace back to one sample, sequenced in a study of identifying expanded T cells in peripheral blood. Only in-frame clones appear in the TCRdb table, and some are missing; sequencing was by immunoSEQ multiplex PCR. The sample records 75,000 to 90,000 clones, 70% to 90% being singletons. Sequenced input: blood. These receptors all come from a person aged 18-69 years in good health.

CDR3 in amino acids: CASRLDGTFNQPQHF. The CDR3 DNA follows: TGTGCCAGTAGGCTTGACGGGACTTTCAATCAGCCCCAGCATTTT. The genes are TRBV19 and TRBJ1-5, with a tentative D call TRBD1 (5 bases). The V end lost 6 bases, the J end lost 3 bases, and 15 bases lay between the germline ends. The CDR3 extends over 15 amino acids. Germline loops: CDR1 LNHDA, CDR2 SQIVND (reference sequence).

V is TRBV6-1 and J is TRBJ2-5; 9 bases are shared with TRBD2. CDR1 is MNHNS, CDR2 SASEGT, per germline. The CDR3 covers 13 residues. J lost 4 bases, V lost 5 bases, and 2 bases had no gene match. The DNA of the CDR3 is TGTGCCAGCAGTAGAGCGGGGGGAGAGACCCAGTACTTC. It yields the protein CASSRAGGETQYF.

This chain links TRBV10-3 with TRBJ2-2; tentative D call: TRBD2 (7 bases). Trimming stripped 4 bases from V and 5 bases from J, with 20 bases between. This CDR3 has 17 amino acids. CDR1 and CDR2 from the germline V gene are ENHRY and SYGVKD. The CDR3 here is CAISGPPGTTGTGELFF. The CDR3 DNA sequence: TGTGCCATCAGTGGGCCTCCGGGGACTACAGGGACCGGGGAGCTGTTTTTT.

The rearrangement joins TRBV19 to TRBJ1-1; D is undetermined. V was cut by 4 bases and J by 7 bases, with 7 bases left in between. CDR3 size: 11 residues. The germline V gene has CDR1 LNHDA and CDR2 SQIVND (reference sequence). The CDR3 region is CASSRDHEAFF. The CDR3, as DNA: TGTGCCAGTAGTAGGGATCATGAAGCTTTCTTT.

Only one count was recorded for this clone. This chain links TRBV6-6 with TRBJ1-6; 9 positions agree with TRBD1. J gave up 8 bases and V 2 bases, and 7 bases lay outside the gene matches. Germline V CDR1 and CDR2: MNHNY, SVGAGI (reference sequence). The CDR3 covers 16 residues. CDR3 in amino acids: CASSYGTGPLYSPLHF. In DNA, the CDR3 is TGTGCCAGCAGTTACGGGACAGGGCCGTTGTATTCACCCCTCCACTTT.

The V gene is TRBV7-9, the J gene TRBJ2-3; TRBD2 matches 10 bases. J was trimmed by 1 base and V by 3 bases; bases with no gene match: 1. The CDR3 length is 15 residues. Germline V gene sequence: CDR1 SEHNR, CDR2 FQNEAQ (reference sequence). The CDR3 region is CASSLGTSGTDTQYF. CDR3 nucleotide sequence: TGTGCCAGCAGCTTGGGGACTAGCGGCACAGATACGCAGTATTTT.

The CDR3 bases are TGTGCCAGCAGCCAAACAGGGGGAGTCTATGGCTACACCTTC. Translating it yields CASSQTGGVYGYTF. V is TRBV9 and J is TRBJ1-2; TRBD1 agrees at 8 bases. The V gene end was trimmed by 4 bases and the J gene end by 4 bases; junction bases not matched to a gene: 6. The germline V gene has CDR1 SGDLS and CDR2 YYNGEE. This CDR3 is 14 amino acids long.

The J gene is TRBJ1-1, the V gene TRBV19; the D gene is possibly TRBD1 (5 bases). V lost 9 bases, J lost 1 base, and 12 bases lay in between. CDR1 LNHDA and CDR2 SQIVND come from the germline V gene (reference sequence). The CDR3 covers 13 residues. For the CDR3, the DNA is TGTGCCAGCCGGGGGTGGGAGAACACTGAAGCTTTCTTT. It yields the protein CASRGWENTEAFF. Supplemented by reference TRBV19 and TRBJ1-1, the full variable domain reads DGGITQSPKYLFRKEGQNVTLSCEQNLNHDAMYWYRQDPGQGLRLIYYSQIVNDFQKGDIAEGYSVSREKKESFPLTVTSAQKNPTAFYLCASRGWENTEAFFGQGTRLTVV.

The rearrangement links TRBV5-6 to TRBJ1-5; 9 nucleotides align to TRBD1. CDR3 length: 15 residues. Germline V gene sequence: CDR1 SGHDT, CDR2 YYEEEE. V shed 4 bases, J shed 6 bases, and the junction held 8 bases outside the gene matches. The CDR3 region is CASSPGTGFVQPQHF. In nucleotides, the CDR3 is TGTGCCAGCAGCCCCGGGACAGGGTTTGTTCAGCCCCAGCATTTT.

This clone was seen just once. The J gene is TRBJ2-6, the V gene TRBV6-1, with D unclear. Per the germline V gene, CDR1 is MNHNS and CDR2 is SASEGT. The CDR3 is 13 amino acids. V shed 7 bases and J shed 0 bases, with 4 bases lying between them. The CDR3 loop is CASTNSGANVLTF. The CDR3, as DNA: TGTGCCAGCACTAACTCTGGGGCCAACGTCCTGACTTTC.

The V and J genes are TRBV30 and TRBJ2-1, with D maybe TRBD1 (6 bases). The CDR3 length is 14 residues. Germline CDR1 is GTSNPN and CDR2 is SVGIG (reference sequence). Trimming pared 0 bases from V and 10 bases from J, leaving 16 bases between. The CDR3, as DNA: TGTGCCTGGAGTGTACAAGGTTGGGGGCTAGAGCAGTTCTTC. Residues: CAWSVQGWGLEQFF. Based on the CDR3 plus reference TRBV30 and TRBJ2-1, the full variable domain is SQTIHQWPATLVQPVGSPLSLECTVEGTSNPNLYWYRQAAGRGLQLLFYSVGIGQISSEVPQNLSASRPQDRQFILSSKKLLLSDSGFYLCAWSVQGWGLEQFFGPGTRLTVL.

The chain combines TRBV2 with TRBJ1-5; D gene ambiguous. Trimming cost V 1 base and J 5 bases, with 21 bases left between them. The germline V gene encodes CDR1 SNHLY and CDR2 FYNNEI. The CDR3 contains 18 residues. CDR3 in amino acids: CASSEDPKDPVRHQPQHF. In nucleotides, the CDR3 is TGTGCCAGCAGTGAAGATCCAAAAGACCCGGTTCGGCATCAGCCCCAGCATTTT. The full variable domain, completed using reference TRBV2 and TRBJ1-5, is EPEVTQTPSHQVTQMGQEVILRCVPISNHLYFYWYRQILGQKVEFLVSFYNNEISEKSEIFDDQFSVERPDGSNFTLKIRSTKLEDSAMYFCASSEDPKDPVRHQPQHFGDGTRLSIL.

The chain links TRBV5-1 to TRBJ2-1, with 7 nucleotides matching TRBD1. Germline assignment: CDR1 SGHRS and CDR2 YFSETQ. After removal of 4 bases from V and 12 bases from J, the junction contained 10 bases not matched to a gene. The CDR3 is 13 residues long. This CDR3 reads CASSPGQTWTQFF. The CDR3 nucleotides read TGCGCCAGCAGCCCGGGACAGACCTGGACGCAGTTCTTC.

The V call is TRBV14, the J call TRBJ2-7; D not resolved. This CDR3 is built from 13 residues. Trimming took off 2 bases at V and 0 bases at J, with 5 bases between the two ends. Germline values: CDR1 SGHDN, CDR2 FVKESK. The CDR3 region is CASSQPGSYEQYF. For the CDR3, the DNA is TGTGCCAGCAGCCAACCTGGCTCCTACGAGCAGTACTTC.

This clone occurred once. The V and J genes are TRBV5-1 and TRBJ1-4; D not resolved. Germline V lookup: CDR1 SGHRS, CDR2 YFSETQ. The CDR3 has 11 residues. Trimming took 0 bases from V and 6 from J, leaving 0 bases between them. The CDR3 nucleotides are TGCGCCAGCAGCTTGGATGAAAAACTGTTTTTT. Amino acids: CASSLDEKLFF. Supplemented by reference TRBV5-1 and TRBJ1-4, the full variable domain reads KAGVTQTPRYLIKTRGQQVTLSCSPISGHRSVSWYQQTPGQGLQFLFEYFSETQRNKGNFPGRFSGRQFSNSRSEMNVSTLELGDSALYLCASSLDEKLFFGSGTQLSVL.

J is TRBJ2-7 and V is TRBV5-1, with 10 bases lining up with TRBD2. CDR3 length equals 15 residues. From germline, CDR1 is SGHRS and CDR2 YFSETQ. Germline trimming cut 5 bases from V and 5 bases from J; bases unmatched to any gene: 10. CDR3 protein: CASRPTGLASHEQYF. CDR3 nucleotides: TGCGCCAGCAGGCCGACGGGACTAGCGTCCCACGAGCAGTACTTC.